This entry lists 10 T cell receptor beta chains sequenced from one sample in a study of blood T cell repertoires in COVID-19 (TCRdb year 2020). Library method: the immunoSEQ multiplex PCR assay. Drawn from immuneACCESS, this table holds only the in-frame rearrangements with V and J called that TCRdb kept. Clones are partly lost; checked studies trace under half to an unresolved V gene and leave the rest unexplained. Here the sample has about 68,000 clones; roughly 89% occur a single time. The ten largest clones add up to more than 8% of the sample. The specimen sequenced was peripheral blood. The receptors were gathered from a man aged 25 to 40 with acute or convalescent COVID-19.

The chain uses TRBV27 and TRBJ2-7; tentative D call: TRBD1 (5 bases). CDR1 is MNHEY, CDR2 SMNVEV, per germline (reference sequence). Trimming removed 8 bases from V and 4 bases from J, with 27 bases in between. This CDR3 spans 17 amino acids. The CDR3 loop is CASEPIHRLMNIYEQYF. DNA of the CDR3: TGTGCCAGCGAGCCGATCCACAGGTTAATGAACATTTACGAGCAGTACTTC.

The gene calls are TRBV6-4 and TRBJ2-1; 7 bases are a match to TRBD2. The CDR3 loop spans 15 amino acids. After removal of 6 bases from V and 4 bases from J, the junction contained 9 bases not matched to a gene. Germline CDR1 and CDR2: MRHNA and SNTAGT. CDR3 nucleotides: TGTGCCAGCAGCCCCCGGACTAGTGATTACAATGAGCAGTTCTTC. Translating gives CASSPRTSDYNEQFF.

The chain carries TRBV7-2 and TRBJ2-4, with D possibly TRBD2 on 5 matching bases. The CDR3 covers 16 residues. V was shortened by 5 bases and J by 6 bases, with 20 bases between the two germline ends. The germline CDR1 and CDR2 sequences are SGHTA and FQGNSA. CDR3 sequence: CASSPRSTDYLNIQYF. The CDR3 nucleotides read TGTGCCAGCAGCCCCCGCTCAACAGACTACCTAAACATTCAGTACTTC.

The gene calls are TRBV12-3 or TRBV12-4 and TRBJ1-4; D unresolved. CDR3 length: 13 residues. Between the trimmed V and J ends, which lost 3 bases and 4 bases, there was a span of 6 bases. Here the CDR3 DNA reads TGTGCCAGCAGTTTTCAGTTTAATGAAAAACTGTTTTTT. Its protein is CASSFQFNEKLFF.

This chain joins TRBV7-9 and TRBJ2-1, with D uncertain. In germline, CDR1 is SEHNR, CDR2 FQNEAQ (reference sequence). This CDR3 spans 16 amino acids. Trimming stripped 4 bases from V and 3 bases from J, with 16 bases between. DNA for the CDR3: TGTGCCAGCAGCTCTCGCGGCCTTAGGAACTACAATGAGCAGTTCTTC. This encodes CASSSRGLRNYNEQFF. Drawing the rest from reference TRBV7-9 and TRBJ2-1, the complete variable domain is DTGVSQNPRHKITKRGQNVTFRCDPISEHNRLYWYRQTLGQGPEFLTYFQNEAQLEKSRLLSDRFSAERPKGSFSTLEIQRTEQGDSAMYLCASSSRGLRNYNEQFFGPGTRLTVL.

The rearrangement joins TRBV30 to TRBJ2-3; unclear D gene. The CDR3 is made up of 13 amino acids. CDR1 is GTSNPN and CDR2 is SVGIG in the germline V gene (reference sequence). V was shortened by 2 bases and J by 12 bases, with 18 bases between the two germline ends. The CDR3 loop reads CAWSLDHRAFQYF. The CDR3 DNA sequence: TGTGCCTGGAGTCTAGACCACCGTGCGTTTCAGTATTTT. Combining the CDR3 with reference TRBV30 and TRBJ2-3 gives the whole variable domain SQTIHQWPATLVQPVGSPLSLECTVEGTSNPNLYWYRQAAGRGLQLLFYSVGIGQISSEVPQNLSASRPQDRQFILSSKKLLLSDSGFYLCAWSLDHRAFQYFGPGTRLTVL.

Written as DNA, the CDR3 is TGTGCCAGCAGCTTCTTGGCAGGAGGTTTTCAGCCCCAGCATTTT. This encodes CASSFLAGGFQPQHF. The genes are TRBV7-2 and TRBJ1-5; D is uncertain. The CDR3 runs 15 residues. Germline V lookup: CDR1 SGHTA, CDR2 FQGNSA. V shed 3 bases and J shed 6 bases, with 15 bases lying between them.

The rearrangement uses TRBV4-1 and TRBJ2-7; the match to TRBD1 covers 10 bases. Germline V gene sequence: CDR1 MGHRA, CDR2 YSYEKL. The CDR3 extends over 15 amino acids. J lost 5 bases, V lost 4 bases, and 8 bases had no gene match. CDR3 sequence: CASSPLGQGSHEQYF. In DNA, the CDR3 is TGCGCCAGCAGCCCTCTGGGACAGGGGTCCCACGAGCAGTACTTC.

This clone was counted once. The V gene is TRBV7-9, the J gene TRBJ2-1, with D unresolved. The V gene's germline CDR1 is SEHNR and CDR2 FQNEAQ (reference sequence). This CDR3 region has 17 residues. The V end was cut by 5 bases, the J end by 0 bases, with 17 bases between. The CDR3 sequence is CASSPPAASSSYNEQFF. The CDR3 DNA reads TGTGCCAGCAGCCCCCCAGCAGCGTCGAGCTCCTACAATGAGCAGTTCTTC.

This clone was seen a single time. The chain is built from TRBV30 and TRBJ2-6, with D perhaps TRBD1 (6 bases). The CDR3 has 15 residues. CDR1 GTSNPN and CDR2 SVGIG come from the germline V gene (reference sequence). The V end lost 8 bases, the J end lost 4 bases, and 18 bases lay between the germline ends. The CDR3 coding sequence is TGTGCCCATCGCCGTTTGGGGGCCGGGGCCAACGTCCTGACTTTC. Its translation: CAHRRLGAGANVLTF.